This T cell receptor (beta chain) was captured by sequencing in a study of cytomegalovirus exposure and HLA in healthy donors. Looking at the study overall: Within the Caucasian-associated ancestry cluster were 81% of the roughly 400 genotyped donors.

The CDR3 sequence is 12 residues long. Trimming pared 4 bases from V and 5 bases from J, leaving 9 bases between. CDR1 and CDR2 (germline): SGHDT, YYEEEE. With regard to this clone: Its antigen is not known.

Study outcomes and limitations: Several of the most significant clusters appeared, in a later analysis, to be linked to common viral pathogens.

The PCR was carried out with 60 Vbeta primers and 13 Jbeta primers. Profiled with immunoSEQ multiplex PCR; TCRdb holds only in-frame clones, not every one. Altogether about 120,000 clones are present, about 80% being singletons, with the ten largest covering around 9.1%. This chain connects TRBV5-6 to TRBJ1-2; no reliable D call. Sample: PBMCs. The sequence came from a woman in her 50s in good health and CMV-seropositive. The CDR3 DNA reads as TGTGCCAGCAGCGCCTCAGATTATGGCTACACCTTC. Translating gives CASSASDYGYTF.